The sequence of this TCR beta chain was determined in a study of molecular identifiers for immune sequencing clone quantification. This clonotype showed up many times. The use of previously described methods and listed TCR primers produced the bulk TCR libraries. TCRdb re-analysed the PCR reads in MiXCR, keeping a single row per CDR3 protein. The sample shows about 640,000 distinct CDR3 sequences, about 20% of them seen only once. With 5 bases removed from V and 4 bases from J, the gap between germline ends came to 13 bases. The CDR3 spans 14 residues. Germline CDR1 is SGHAT and CDR2 is FQNNGV. Sequences were obtained from naive CD8+ T cells from blood, with Jurkat cell RNA spiked in. The subset is: FACS-sorted CD8+CD4-CCR7+CD45RA+ naive T cells. This TCR came from a human donor in good health. Some libraries in this study had Jurkat cell RNA spiked in. The rearrangement uses TRBV11-2 and TRBJ2-3; D is unresolved. The CDR3 nucleotides are TGTGCCAGCAGCCCACCCCCAGCCCCAGATACGCAGTATTTT. This encodes CASSPPPAPDTQYF.